This TCR beta chain came from a study of blood T cell repertoires in COVID-19. Study in general: Specimens from acute and convalescent COVID-19 originated in the United States, Italy and Spain. In each case, the material was cDNA or gDNA derived from T cells, B-cell-depleted T cells, or PBMCs.

Original handling: Reference gene primers were amplified, and this amplification served to estimate nucleated cell counts. The assay was immunoSEQ multiplex PCR, and TCRdb's table has in-frame clones only and misses some. V, J and clone size were drawn from that table, and D and trimming were deduced from the DNA. The table lists around 220,000 clones, less than 85% of them singletons. The CDR3 runs to 12 residues. V was clipped by 3 bases and J by 5 bases, with 7 bases between them. Germline V gene lookup returns CDR1 SGHVS and CDR2 FQNEAQ. Sequencing was done on a sample of peripheral blood. The clonotype originates from a woman older than 75 with active or convalescent COVID-19. The chain joins TRBV7-8 to TRBJ1-1; D gene ambiguous. The CDR3 loop reads CASSFVETEAFF. CDR3 in DNA: TGTGCCAGCAGCTTTGTGGAGACTGAAGCTTTCTTT.